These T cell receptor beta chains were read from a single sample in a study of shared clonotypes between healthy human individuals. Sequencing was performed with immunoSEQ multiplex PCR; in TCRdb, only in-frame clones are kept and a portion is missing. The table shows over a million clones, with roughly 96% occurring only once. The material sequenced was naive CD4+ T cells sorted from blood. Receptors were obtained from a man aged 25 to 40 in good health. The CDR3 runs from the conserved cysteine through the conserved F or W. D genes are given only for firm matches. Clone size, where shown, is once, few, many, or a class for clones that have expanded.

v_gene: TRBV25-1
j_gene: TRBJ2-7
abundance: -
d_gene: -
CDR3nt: TGTGCCAGCAGGTCCTACGAGCAGTACTTC
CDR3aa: CASRSYEQYF

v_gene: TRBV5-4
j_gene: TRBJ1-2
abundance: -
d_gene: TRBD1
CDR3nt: TGTGCCAGCAGCCCCCGACAGGGGGCGGGAGGCTACACCTTC
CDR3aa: CASSPRQGAGGYTF

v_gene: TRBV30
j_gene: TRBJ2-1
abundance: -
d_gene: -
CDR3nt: TGTGCCTGGAGTGTCTTGCCGGGAACCTACAATGAGCAGTTCTTC
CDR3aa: CAWSVLPGTYNEQFF

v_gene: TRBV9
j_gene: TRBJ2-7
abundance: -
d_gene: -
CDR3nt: TGTGCCAGCAGCTACACGGGCGGAACCTACGAGCAGTACTTC
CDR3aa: CASSYTGGTYEQYF

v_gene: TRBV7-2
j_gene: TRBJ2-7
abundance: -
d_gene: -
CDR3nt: TGTGCCAGCAGCAAAACCGGGACGAACGACGAGCAGTACTTC
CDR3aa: CASSKTGTNDEQYF

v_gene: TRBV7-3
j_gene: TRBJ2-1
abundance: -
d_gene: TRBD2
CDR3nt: TGTGCCAGCAGCTCGCAACTAGCGGGAGACAATGAGCAGTTCTTC
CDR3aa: CASSSQLAGDNEQFF

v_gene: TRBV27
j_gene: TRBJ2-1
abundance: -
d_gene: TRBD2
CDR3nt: TGTGCCAGCAGCCCGAGAGCGGGAGGGCCTTATGAGCAGTTCTTC
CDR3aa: CASSPRAGGPYEQFF

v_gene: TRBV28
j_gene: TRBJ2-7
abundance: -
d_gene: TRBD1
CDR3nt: TGTGCCAGCAGTTTGTCGGGACAGGGGAATTCCTACGAGCAGTACTTC
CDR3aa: CASSLSGQGNSYEQYF

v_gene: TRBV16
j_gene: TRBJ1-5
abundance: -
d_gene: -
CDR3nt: TGTGCCAGCAGCCAAGGGGGAGGGTTGTATCAGCCCCAGCATTTT
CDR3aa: CASSQGGGLYQPQHF

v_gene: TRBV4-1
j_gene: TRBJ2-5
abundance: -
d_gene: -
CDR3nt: TGCGCCAGCAGCCATCAGAGGGGCTTGGTTACCACCCAGTACTTC
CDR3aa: CASSHQRGLVTTQYF

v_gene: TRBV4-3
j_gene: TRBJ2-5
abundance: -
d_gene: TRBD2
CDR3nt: TGCGCCAGCAGCCAGAATAGCGGGAGCGGGGAGACCCAGTACTTC
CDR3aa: CASSQNSGSGETQYF

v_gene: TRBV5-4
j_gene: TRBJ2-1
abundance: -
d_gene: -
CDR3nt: TGTGCCAGCAGCTTGGTCGGGATAAACAATGAGCAGTTCTTC
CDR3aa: CASSLVGINNEQFF

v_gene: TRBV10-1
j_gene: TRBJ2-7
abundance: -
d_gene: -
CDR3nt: TGCGCCAGCAGCCCAGGGTACGAGCAGTACTTC
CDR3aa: CASSPGYEQYF

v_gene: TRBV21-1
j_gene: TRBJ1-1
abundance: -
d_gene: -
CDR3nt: TGTGCCAGCAGCAAAGTAGTTGCTCCAGGGGGTACTGAAGCTTTCTTT
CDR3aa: CASSKVVAPGGTEAFF

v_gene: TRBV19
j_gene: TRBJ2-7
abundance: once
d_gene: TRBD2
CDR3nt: TGTGCCAGTAGTATATTCGGACTAGCGGGAGCTCCCTCCTACGAGCAGTACTTC
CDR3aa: CASSIFGLAGAPSYEQYF

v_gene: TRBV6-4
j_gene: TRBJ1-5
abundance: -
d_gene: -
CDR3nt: TGTGCCAGCAGTGACGGGCCCTTTAGGCCCCAGCATTTT
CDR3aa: CASSDGPFRPQHF

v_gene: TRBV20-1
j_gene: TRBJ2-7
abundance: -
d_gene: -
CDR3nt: TGCGGCTCGGGGAGCTCCTACGAGCAGTACTTC
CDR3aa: CGSGSSYEQYF

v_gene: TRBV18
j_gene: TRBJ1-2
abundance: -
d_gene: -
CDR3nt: TGTGCCAGCTCTCTAGACAGGACGAGAGGCTACACCTTC
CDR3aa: CASSLDRTRGYTF

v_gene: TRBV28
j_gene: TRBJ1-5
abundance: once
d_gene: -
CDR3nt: TGTGCCAGCAGTGCAGGGGATCAGCCCCAGCATTTT
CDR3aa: CASSAGDQPQHF

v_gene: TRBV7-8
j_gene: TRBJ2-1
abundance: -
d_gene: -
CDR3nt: TGTGCCAGCAGCTCCACATTTGTGACAGACGGCCTTGGGCAGTTCTTC
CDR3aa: CASSSTFVTDGLGQFF

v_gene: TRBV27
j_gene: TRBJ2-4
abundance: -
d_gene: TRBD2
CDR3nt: TGTGCCAGCAGTCTGCGAATCCCGGGACTAGCGGGGCCAAACATTCAGTACTTC
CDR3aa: CASSLRIPGLAGPNIQYF

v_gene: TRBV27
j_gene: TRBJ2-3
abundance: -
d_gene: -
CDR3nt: TGTGCCAGCAGTTTATCGACGGGCCTTAGCACAGATACGCAGTATTTT
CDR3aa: CASSLSTGLSTDTQYF

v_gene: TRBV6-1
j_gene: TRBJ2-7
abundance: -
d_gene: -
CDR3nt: TGTGCCAGCAGTCCGACCTCAGGGTACGAGCAGTACTTC
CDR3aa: CASSPTSGYEQYF

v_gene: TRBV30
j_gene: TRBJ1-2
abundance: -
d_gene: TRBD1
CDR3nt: TGTGCCTGGAGTGTACTCCCGGGACAGGGGGACTATGGCTACACCTTC
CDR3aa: CAWSVLPGQGDYGYTF

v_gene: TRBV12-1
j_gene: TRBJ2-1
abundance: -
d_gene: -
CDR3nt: TGTGCCAGCAGCTCTAAGAGCGGGAGGTCCTACAATGAGCAGTTCTTC
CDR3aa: CASSSKSGRSYNEQFF

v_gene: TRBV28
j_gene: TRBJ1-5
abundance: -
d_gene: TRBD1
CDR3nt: TGTGCCAGCAATCCCCCCACAGGGGGCAATCAGCCCCAGCATTTT
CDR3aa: CASNPPTGGNQPQHF

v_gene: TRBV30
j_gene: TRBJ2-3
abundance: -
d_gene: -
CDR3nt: TGTGCCGCAACAGGCCCCCGCACAGATACGCAGTATTTT
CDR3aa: CAATGPRTDTQYF

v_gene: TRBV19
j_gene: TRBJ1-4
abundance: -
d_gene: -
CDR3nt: TGTGCCAGTAGGCAGGGGAGGTTGGAAAAACTGTTTTTT
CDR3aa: CASRQGRLEKLFF

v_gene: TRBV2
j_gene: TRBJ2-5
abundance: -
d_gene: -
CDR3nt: TGTGCCAGCAGTCGACGTGGTCGGGGTTACCAAGAGACCCAGTACTTC
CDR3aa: CASSRRGRGYQETQYF

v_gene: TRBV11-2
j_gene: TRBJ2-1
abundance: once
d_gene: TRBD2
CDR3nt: TGTGCCAGCAGCCCTCTAGCGGGAGGACCCAATGAGCAGTTCTTC
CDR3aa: CASSPLAGGPNEQFF

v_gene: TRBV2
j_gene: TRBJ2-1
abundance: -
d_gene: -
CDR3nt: TGTGCCAGCAAGTTAATAGGGACTGCCAATGAGCAGTTCTTC
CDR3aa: CASKLIGTANEQFF

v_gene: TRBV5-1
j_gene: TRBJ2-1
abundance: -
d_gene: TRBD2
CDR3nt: TGCGCCAGCAGCTTGCCCTCGTTTGGCGGACTAGCGGGATCATACAATGAGCAGTTCTTC
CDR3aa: CASSLPSFGGLAGSYNEQFF

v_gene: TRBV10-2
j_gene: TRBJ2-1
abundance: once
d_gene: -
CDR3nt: TGCGCCAGCAGTGAAGGGACCCATGAGCAGTTCTTC
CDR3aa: CASSEGTHEQFF

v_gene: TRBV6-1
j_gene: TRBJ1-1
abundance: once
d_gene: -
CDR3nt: TGTGCCAGCAGCTCTCTTGGGACATCGAACACTGAAGCTTTCTTT
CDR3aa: CASSSLGTSNTEAFF

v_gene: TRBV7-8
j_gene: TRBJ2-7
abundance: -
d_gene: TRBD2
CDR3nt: TGTGCCAGCAGCTTAGCCGGTAGCGGGAGGCAATACGAGCAGTACTTC
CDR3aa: CASSLAGSGRQYEQYF

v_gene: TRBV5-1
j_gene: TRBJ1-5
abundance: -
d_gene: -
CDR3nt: TGCGCCAGCAGCTTGGGGGGGGAACCCAATCAGCCCCAGCATTTT
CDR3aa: CASSLGGEPNQPQHF

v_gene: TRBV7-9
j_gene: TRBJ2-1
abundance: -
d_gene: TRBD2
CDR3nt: TGTGCCAGCAGCTTAATAGCGGGAGGTCTCGATGAGCAGTTCTTC
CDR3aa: CASSLIAGGLDEQFF

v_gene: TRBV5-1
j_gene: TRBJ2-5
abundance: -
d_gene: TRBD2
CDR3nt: TGCGCCAGCAGCTTGGCTCTAGCGGACCTAGAAGAGACCCAGTACTTC
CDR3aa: CASSLALADLEETQYF

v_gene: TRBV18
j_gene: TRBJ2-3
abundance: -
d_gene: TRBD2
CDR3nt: TGTGCCAGCTCACCGACTAGCGGGCGGGGCACAGATACGCAGTATTTT
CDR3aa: CASSPTSGRGTDTQYF

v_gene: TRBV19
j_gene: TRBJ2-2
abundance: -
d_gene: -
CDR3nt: TGTGCCAGTAGCATTGCCGGAGTGAACACCGGGGAGCTGTTTTTT
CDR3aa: CASSIAGVNTGELFF

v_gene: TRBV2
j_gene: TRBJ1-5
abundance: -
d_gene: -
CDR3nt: TGTGCCAGCAGTGAATTGCGGGACAAAAATCAGCCCCAGCATTTT
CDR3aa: CASSELRDKNQPQHF

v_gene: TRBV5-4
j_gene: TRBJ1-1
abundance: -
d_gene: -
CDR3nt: TGTGCCAGCAGCTTGGTGGGATGGAGTGAAGCTTTCTTT
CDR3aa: CASSLVGWSEAFF

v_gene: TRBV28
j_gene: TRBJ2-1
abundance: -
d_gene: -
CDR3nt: TGTGCCAGCAGGGAGGCGGGATGGTCCTACAATGAGCAGTTCTTC
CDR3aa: CASREAGWSYNEQFF

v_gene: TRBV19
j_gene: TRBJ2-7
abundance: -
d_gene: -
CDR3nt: TGTGCCAGTAGTATAGTTTCGGGACCCTACGAGCAGTACTTC
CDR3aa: CASSIVSGPYEQYF

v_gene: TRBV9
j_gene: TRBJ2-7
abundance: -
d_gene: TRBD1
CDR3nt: TGTGCCAGCAGCGTACCTTTGGACAGGGGACAGCTGAAGCAGTACTTC
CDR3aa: CASSVPLDRGQLKQYF